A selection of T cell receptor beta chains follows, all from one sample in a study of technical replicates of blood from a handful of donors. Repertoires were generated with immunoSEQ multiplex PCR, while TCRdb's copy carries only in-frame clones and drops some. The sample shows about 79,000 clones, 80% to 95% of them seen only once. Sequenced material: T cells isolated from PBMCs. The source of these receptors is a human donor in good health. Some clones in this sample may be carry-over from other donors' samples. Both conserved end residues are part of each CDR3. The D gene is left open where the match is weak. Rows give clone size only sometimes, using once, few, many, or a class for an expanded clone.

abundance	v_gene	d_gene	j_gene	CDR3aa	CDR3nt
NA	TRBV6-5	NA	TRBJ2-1	CASSSNLEQFF	TGTGCCAGCAGTTCAAACTTGGAGCAGTTCTTC
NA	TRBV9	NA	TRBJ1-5	CASSPAGGQPQHF	TGTGCCAGCAGTCCAGCGGGGGGGCAGCCCCAGCATTTT
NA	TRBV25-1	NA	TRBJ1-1	CASIQGNYEAFF	TGTGCCAGCATTCAGGGAAATTATGAAGCTTTCTTT
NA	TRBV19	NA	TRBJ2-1	CATTKYGSFYNEQFF	TGTGCCACCACGAAGTACGGGAGTTTCTACAATGAGCAGTTCTTC
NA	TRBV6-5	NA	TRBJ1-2	CASSYSSAGRDYGYTF	TGTGCCAGCAGTTACTCGAGCGCAGGGAGGGACTATGGCTACACCTTC
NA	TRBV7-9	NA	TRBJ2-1	CASSLVSGVGNEQFF	TGTGCCAGCAGCTTAGTATCGGGAGTTGGCAATGAGCAGTTCTTC
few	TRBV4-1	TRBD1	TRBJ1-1	CASSQDFSETGRTEAFF	TGCGCCAGCAGCCAAGATTTTTCGGAGACAGGGCGAACTGAAGCTTTCTTT
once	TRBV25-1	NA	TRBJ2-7	CASTPPGGEQYF	TGTGCCAGCACTCCCCCCGGGGGCGAGCAGTACTTC
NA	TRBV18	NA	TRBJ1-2	CASSPTEVRGYTF	TGTGCCAGCTCACCTACCGAGGTGAGGGGCTACACCTTC
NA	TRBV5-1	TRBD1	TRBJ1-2	CASSLEGGRDYYGYTF	TGCGCCAGCAGCTTGGAAGGGGGCAGGGATTACTATGGCTACACCTTC
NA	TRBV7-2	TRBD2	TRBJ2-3	CASSFILAGGWDTQYF	TGTGCCAGCAGCTTTATTCTAGCGGGAGGATGGGATACGCAGTATTTT
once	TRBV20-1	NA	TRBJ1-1	CSAQIDRAFF	TGCAGTGCCCAAATAGATAGAGCTTTCTTT
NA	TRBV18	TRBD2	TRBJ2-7	CASSQILSGRGAYEQYF	TGTGCCAGCTCACAAATTCTAAGCGGGAGAGGGGCTTACGAGCAGTACTTC
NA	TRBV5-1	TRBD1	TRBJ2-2	CASSGGYGTGNTGELFF	TGCGCCAGCAGCGGGGGCTATGGGACAGGGAACACCGGGGAGCTGTTTTTT
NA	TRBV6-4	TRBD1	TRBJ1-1	CASSGSNRDRIFNTEAFF	TGTGCCAGCAGCGGAAGTAACCGGGACAGGATTTTTAACACTGAAGCTTTCTTT
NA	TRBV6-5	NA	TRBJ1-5	CASNRERSNQPQHF	TGTGCCAGCAATAGGGAGAGGAGCAATCAGCCCCAGCATTTT
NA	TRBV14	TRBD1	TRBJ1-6	CASSQAQGPNNSPLHF	TGTGCCAGCAGCCAAGCACAGGGGCCTAATAATTCACCCCTCCACTTT
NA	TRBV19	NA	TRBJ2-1	CASSIAGGPYNEQFF	TGTGCCAGTAGTATAGCCGGGGGACCTTACAATGAGCAGTTCTTC
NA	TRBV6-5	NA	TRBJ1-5	CASSYYSGDDQPQHF	TGTGCCAGCAGTTACTATTCAGGGGATGATCAGCCCCAGCATTTT
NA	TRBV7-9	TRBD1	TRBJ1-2	CASSSPGQDPYGYTF	TGTGCCAGCAGCTCTCCGGGACAGGATCCCTATGGCTACACCTTC
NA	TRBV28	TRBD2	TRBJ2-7	CASTLSLAGRNEQYF	TGTGCCAGCACCCTATCACTAGCGGGAAGGAACGAGCAGTACTTC
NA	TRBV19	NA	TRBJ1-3	CASSPSLTASGNTIYF	TGTGCCAGTAGCCCTTCACTGACTGCCTCTGGAAACACCATATATTTT
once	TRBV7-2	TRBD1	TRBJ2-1	CASSLRRTGGNEQFF	TGTGCCAGCAGCTTAAGGCGGACAGGGGGGAATGAGCAGTTCTTC
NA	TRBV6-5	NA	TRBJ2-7	CASSPGQIQHEQYF	TGTGCCAGCAGCCCCGGACAGATTCAACACGAGCAGTACTTC
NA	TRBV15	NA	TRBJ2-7	CATSREQGIAYEQYF	TGTGCCACCAGCAGAGAACAGGGAATTGCTTACGAGCAGTACTTC
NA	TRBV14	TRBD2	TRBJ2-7	CASNGLAGNYEQYF	TGTGCCAGCAATGGACTAGCGGGTAACTACGAGCAGTACTTC
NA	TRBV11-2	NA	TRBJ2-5	CASSEDTYQETQYF	TGTGCCAGCAGCGAGGACACGTACCAAGAGACCCAGTACTTC
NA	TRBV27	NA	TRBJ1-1	CASSLSSGANTEAFF	TGTGCCAGCAGTTTATCCAGTGGGGCTAACACTGAAGCTTTCTTT
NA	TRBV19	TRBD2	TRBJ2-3	CATSSGITDTQYF	TGTGCCACGTCTAGCGGGATCACAGATACGCAGTATTTT
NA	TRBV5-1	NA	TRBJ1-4	CASSLAGATNEKLFF	TGCGCCAGCAGCTTGGCGGGGGCAACTAATGAAAAACTGTTTTTT
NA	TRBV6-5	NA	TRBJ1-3	CASSRDSGNTIYF	TGTGCCAGCAGCCGGGACTCTGGAAACACCATATATTTT
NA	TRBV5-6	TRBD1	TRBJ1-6	CASSPGTGAYNSPLHF	TGTGCCAGCAGCCCCGGGACAGGGGCTTATAATTCACCCCTCCACTTT
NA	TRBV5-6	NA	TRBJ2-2	CASSLVWSVGLTGELFF	TGTGCCAGCAGCTTGGTTTGGAGTGTGGGACTCACCGGGGAGCTGTTTTTT
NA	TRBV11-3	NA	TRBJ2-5	CASSLDRGRQETQYF	TGTGCCAGCAGCTTAGACAGGGGTCGGCAAGAGACCCAGTACTTC
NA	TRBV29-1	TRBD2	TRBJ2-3	CSVDTSGRVIDTQYF	TGCAGCGTTGATACTAGCGGGAGGGTAATAGATACGCAGTATTTT
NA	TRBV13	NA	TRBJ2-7	CASSPTEGAYEQYF	TGTGCCAGCAGCCCGACGGAGGGGGCCTACGAGCAGTACTTC
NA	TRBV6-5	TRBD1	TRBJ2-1	CASSPTGSNEQFF	TGTGCCAGCAGCCCGACAGGGAGCAATGAGCAGTTCTTC
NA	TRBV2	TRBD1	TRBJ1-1	CASGSQGGNTEAFF	TGTGCCAGCGGGAGCCAGGGGGGGAACACTGAAGCTTTCTTT
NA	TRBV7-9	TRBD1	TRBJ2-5	CASTGGSETQYF	TGTGCCAGTACAGGGGGATCAGAGACCCAGTACTTC
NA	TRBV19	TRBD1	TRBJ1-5	CASSTGQGSQPQHF	TGTGCCAGTAGTACCGGACAGGGGAGCCAGCCCCAGCATTTT
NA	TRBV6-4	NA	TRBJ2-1	CASIVRRASYNEQFF	TGTGCCAGCATTGTAAGGAGAGCCTCCTACAATGAGCAGTTCTTC
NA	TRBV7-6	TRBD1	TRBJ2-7	CASSFRQGAYEQYF	TGTGCCAGCAGCTTTAGACAGGGGGCCTACGAGCAGTACTTC
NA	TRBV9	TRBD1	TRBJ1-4	CASSPNRGGNEKLFF	TGTGCCAGCAGTCCAAACAGGGGGGGTAATGAAAAACTGTTTTTT
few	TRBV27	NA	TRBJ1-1	CASVFRFLGRAEAFF	TGTGCCAGTGTCTTTCGGTTTCTGGGTCGGGCTGAAGCTTTCTTT
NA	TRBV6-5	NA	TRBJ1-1	CASSWGGPEAFF	TGTGCCAGCAGTTGGGGGGGGCCTGAAGCTTTCTTT
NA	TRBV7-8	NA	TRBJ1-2	CASSLVSYRIGSDYGYTF	TGTGCCAGCAGCTTAGTAAGCTACAGGATAGGGTCAGACTATGGCTACACCTTC
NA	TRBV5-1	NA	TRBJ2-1	CASSPGDSTLGEQFF	TGCGCCAGCAGCCCGGGGGACAGCACCTTAGGGGAGCAGTTCTTC
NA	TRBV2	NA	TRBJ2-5	CASNPDTPRETQYF	TGTGCCAGCAATCCCGACACGCCGAGAGAGACCCAGTACTTC
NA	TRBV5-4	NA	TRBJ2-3	CASSLGHTSTDTQYF	TGTGCCAGCAGCTTGGGTCATACTAGCACAGATACGCAGTATTTT
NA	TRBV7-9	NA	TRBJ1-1	CASSLPQGPEAFF	TGTGCCAGCAGCCTACCCCAGGGGCCTGAAGCTTTCTTT
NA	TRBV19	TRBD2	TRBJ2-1	CASSIDLGREGPYNEQFF	TGTGCCAGTAGTATAGATCTTGGTAGGGAGGGCCCTTACAATGAGCAGTTCTTC
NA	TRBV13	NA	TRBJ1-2	CASSLNRIGAVYGYTF	TGTGCCAGCAGCTTAAATCGAATAGGGGCCGTCTATGGCTACACCTTC
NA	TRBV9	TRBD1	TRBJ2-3	CASSGQGGSADTQYF	TGTGCCAGCAGCGGACAGGGCGGTAGCGCAGATACGCAGTATTTT
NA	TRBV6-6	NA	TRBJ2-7	CASRRRDEQYF	TGTGCCAGCAGGAGGAGGGACGAGCAGTACTTC
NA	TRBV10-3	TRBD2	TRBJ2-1	CAISTSGSNNEQFF	TGTGCCATCAGTACTAGCGGGTCAAACAATGAGCAGTTCTTC
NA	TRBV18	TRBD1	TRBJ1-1	CASSATGGSTTEAFF	TGTGCCAGCTCAGCTACAGGGGGCTCGACCACTGAAGCTTTCTTT
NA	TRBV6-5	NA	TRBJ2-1	CASARKPHNEQFF	TGTGCCAGCGCGCGGAAGCCCCACAATGAGCAGTTCTTC
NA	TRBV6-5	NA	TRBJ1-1	CASSYVPGQNTEAFF	TGTGCCAGCAGTTATGTGCCAGGGCAGAACACTGAAGCTTTCTTT
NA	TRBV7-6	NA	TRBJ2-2	CASSLQVMGPSNTGELFF	TGTGCCAGCAGCTTACAGGTTATGGGCCCCTCGAACACCGGGGAGCTGTTTTTT